This T cell receptor (beta chain) emerged from a study of blood T cell repertoires in COVID-19. Study context: The samples span acute and convalescent COVID-19 from the United States, Italy and Spain. From T cells, B-cell-depleted T cells, or PBMCs came the material, which was cDNA or gDNA.

Per the study methods: Counts of nucleated cells, estimated from reference gene primer amplification, were obtained. Assay used: immunoSEQ multiplex PCR; TCRdb lists only in-frame clones, some missing. The V and J calls and clone size are taken from that table; D and trimming were inferred from the DNA. The sample holds 150,000 to 200,000 clones; 75% to 80% are singletons and the top ten take roughly 8.7%. The clonotype comes from a woman aged 50 to 65 with active or convalescent COVID-19. The sample was peripheral blood.

DNA of the CDR3: TGTGCCAGCTCACCCCGGACTACAACTTCAAGCTCCTACGAGCAGTACTTC. It translates to CASSPRTTTSSSYEQYF. This chain joins TRBV18 and TRBJ2-7; maybe TRBD2 (6 bases). Trimming removed 3 bases from V and 0 bases from J, with 18 bases in between. This CDR3 has 17 residues. Germline CDR1 reads KGHSH; CDR2 reads LQKENI.